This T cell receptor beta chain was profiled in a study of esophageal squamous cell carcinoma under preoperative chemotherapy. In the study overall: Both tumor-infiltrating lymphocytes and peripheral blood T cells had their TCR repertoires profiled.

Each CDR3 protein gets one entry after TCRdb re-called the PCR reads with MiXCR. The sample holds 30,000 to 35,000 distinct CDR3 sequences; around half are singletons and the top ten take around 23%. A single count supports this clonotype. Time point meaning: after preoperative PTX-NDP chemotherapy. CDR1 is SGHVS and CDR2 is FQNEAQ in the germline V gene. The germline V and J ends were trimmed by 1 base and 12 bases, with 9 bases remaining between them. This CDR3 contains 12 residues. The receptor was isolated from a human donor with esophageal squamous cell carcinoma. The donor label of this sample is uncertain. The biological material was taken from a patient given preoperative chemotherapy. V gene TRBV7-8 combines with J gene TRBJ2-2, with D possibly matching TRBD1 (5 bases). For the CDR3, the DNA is TGTGCCAGCAGCTTAGTGGCAGGGAAGCTGTTTTTT. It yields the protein CASSLVAGKLFF.